This T cell receptor beta chain was obtained from a study of T cells of healthy individuals. This clonotype was recorded at least ten times. The CDR3 contains 14 residues. Trimming removed 3 bases from V and 2 bases from J; junction bases left unmatched: 3. Germline V gene lookup returns CDR1 MNHEY and CDR2 SMNVEV (reference sequence). A single record per CDR3 protein comes from TCRdb applying MiXCR to the 5' RACE reads. The sample holds tens of thousands of distinct CDR3 sequences, about 17% seen once. This rearrangement joins TRBV27 to TRBJ1-1, with 7 positions matching TRBD1. This TCR derives from a human donor in good health. The CDR3 DNA sequence: TGTGCCAGCAGTTTCGGGACAGCCAACACTGAAGCTTTCTTT. Residues: CASSFGTANTEAFF.